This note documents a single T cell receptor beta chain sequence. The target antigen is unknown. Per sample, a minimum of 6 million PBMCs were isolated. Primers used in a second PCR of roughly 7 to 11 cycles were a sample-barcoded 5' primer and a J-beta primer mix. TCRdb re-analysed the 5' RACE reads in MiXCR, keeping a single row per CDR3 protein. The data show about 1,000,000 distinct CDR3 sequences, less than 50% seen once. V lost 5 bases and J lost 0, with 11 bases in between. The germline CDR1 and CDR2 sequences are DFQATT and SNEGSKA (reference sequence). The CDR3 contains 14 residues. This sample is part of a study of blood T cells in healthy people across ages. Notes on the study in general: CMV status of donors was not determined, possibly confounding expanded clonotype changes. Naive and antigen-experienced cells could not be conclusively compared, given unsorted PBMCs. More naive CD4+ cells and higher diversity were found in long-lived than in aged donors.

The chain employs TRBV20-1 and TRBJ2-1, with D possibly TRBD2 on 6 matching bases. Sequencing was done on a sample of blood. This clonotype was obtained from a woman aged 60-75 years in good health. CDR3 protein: CSAGTGDSYNEQFF. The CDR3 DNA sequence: TGCAGTGCTGGGACTGGCGACTCCTACAATGAGCAGTTCTTC.